This T cell receptor (beta chain) was identified in a study of cytomegalovirus exposure and HLA in healthy donors. The overall study: Around 80 million unique TCR sequences came from HLA-typed donors in an early release.

It was with 60 Vbeta and 13 Jbeta primers that the PCR ran. The data were produced by immunoSEQ multiplex PCR, yet TCRdb's version contains in-frame clones alone and is incomplete. The sample gives around 130,000 clones, 80% of which show up once; under 3% is in the top ten. The CDR3 is 15 residues long. Germline lookup yields CDR1 LNHDA and CDR2 SQIVND (reference sequence). V was clipped by 2 bases and J by 4 bases; unmatched bases: 4. Whereas donors were nominally healthy upon sampling, unrecorded immune exposures were probable. The clonotype comes from a man aged 25 to 40 in good health and CMV-seronegative. The chain combines TRBV19 with TRBJ1-4, with 7 bases that match TRBD1. Material: PBMCs. The CDR3 nucleotides are TGTGCCAGTAGTATATCTGGGACAGATAATGAAAAACTGTTTTTT. This sequence encodes CASSISGTDNEKLFF.